The 18 T cell receptor beta chains in this list originate from one sample, sequenced in a study of blood T cells in healthy people across ages. A second roughly 7 to 11 cycle PCR used barcoded and J-beta primers. Via MiXCR, TCRdb re-called the 5' RACE reads, giving one row per CDR3 protein. The table shows a few hundred thousand distinct CDR3 sequences, with 25% to 30% occurring only once. Sequencing used blood. Receptors originate from a woman aged 70 to 79 in good health.

A few counts support this clonotype. The V and J genes are TRBV20-1 and TRBJ1-4; a weak D match, TRBD1 (6 bases). The CDR3 loop spans 13 amino acids. The V gene's germline CDR1 is DFQATT and CDR2 SNEGSKA (reference sequence). The V and J ends lost 1 base and 11 bases respectively, with 14 bases between them. Written as DNA, the CDR3 is TGCAGTGCTAGAGGTGGGACCGGGGGCAAACTGTTTTTT. It yields the protein CSARGGTGGKLFF.

This clonotype showed up many times. The chain uses TRBV24-1 and TRBJ2-5; D is unresolved. V was trimmed by 5 bases and J by 0 bases, leaving 12 bases between them. There are 15 residues in the CDR3. Germline lookup yields CDR1 KGHDR and CDR2 SFDVKD. For the CDR3, the DNA is TGTGCCACCAGTGGGGCCGAAGATAACCAAGAGACCCAGTACTTC. Translation: CATSGAEDNQETQYF.

In the case of this clonotype: The junction departs from the called germline gene at one end, perhaps through a read error. The gene calls are TRBV7-6 and TRBJ2-7, with D perhaps TRBD1 (6 bases). Germline CDR1 and CDR2: SGHVS and FNYEAQ. The CDR3 is 15 residues long. CDR3 amino acids: CASNLRQADSYEQYF. The CDR3 DNA reads as TGTGCCAGCAACTTACGACAGGCCGACTCCTACGAGCAGTACTTC. Full variable domain (outside the CDR3, taken from reference TRBV7-6 and TRBJ2-7): GAGVSQSPRYKVTKRGQDVALRCDPISGHVSLYWYRQALGQGPEFLTYFNYEAQQDKSGLPNDRFSAERPEGSISTLTIQRTEQRDSAMYRCASNLRQADSYEQYFGPGTRLTVT.

V and J are TRBV6-5 and TRBJ2-5; a possible D gene is TRBD2 (6 bases). Trimming removed 2 bases at V and 5 bases at J, with 9 bases between. Germline V gene lookup returns CDR1 MNHEY and CDR2 SVGAGI. The CDR3 runs to 13 residues. The CDR3 nucleotides read TGTGCCAGCAGTTACGGGGGGTGGGAGACCCAGTACTTC. Translation: CASSYGGWETQYF.

This chain connects TRBV5-1 to TRBJ2-5, with 7 nucleotides matching TRBD2. Germline assignment: CDR1 SGHRS and CDR2 YFSETQ. The CDR3 covers 15 residues. The V segment lost 7 bases and the J segment 0 bases; nucleotides outside the gene matches: 9. The CDR3 sequence: CASQPDGGYQETQYF. In DNA, the CDR3 is TGCGCCAGCCAACCTGACGGGGGGTACCAAGAGACCCAGTACTTC.

This clonotype was seen a handful of times. The chain uses TRBV12-3 or TRBV12-4 and TRBJ2-3; a weak D match, TRBD1 (5 bases). Trimming pared 6 bases from V and 6 bases from J, leaving 22 bases between. This CDR3 comprises 16 residues. CDR3 nucleotide sequence: TGTGCCAGCAGCATAACGGACATCCACCTAGGGGATACGCAGTATTTT. This codes for CASSITDIHLGDTQYF.

This clonotype has ten or more counts. The genes are TRBV11-2 and TRBJ1-1, with D unresolved. Looked up from germline, CDR1 is SGHAT and CDR2 is FQNNGV. Trimming cost V 5 bases and J 5 bases, with 9 bases left between them. The CDR3 totals 12 residues. CDR3 sequence: CASSRGWTEAFF. As DNA, the CDR3 is TGTGCCAGCAGCCGGGGATGGACTGAAGCTTTCTTT.

In the case of this clonotype: Relative to the germline gene, one junction end is altered; a read error may explain this. The CDR3, as DNA: TGTGCCAGCAATTTACAGGGGCCGAACACCGGGGAGCTGTTTTTT. Encoded protein: CASNLQGPNTGELFF. This chain joins TRBV12-3 or TRBV12-4 and TRBJ2-2; 7 bases line up with TRBD1. The CDR3 runs to 15 residues.

This chain joins TRBV20-1 and TRBJ1-2; D is ambiguous. This CDR3 region has 13 residues. The germline V gene encodes CDR1 DFQATT and CDR2 SNEGSKA (reference sequence). V was clipped by 5 bases and J by 0 bases, with 10 bases between them. The CDR3: CSARRQANYGYTF. The CDR3 DNA reads as TGCAGTGCTCGCCGGCAGGCTAACTATGGCTACACCTTC.

The V and J genes are TRBV9 and TRBJ2-1; tentative D call: TRBD2 (6 bases). The V gene's germline CDR1 is SGDLS and CDR2 YYNGEE. This CDR3 comprises 15 residues. Trimming took off 2 bases at V and 5 bases at J, with 14 bases between the two ends. In DNA, the CDR3 is TGTGCCAGCAGCGTGGAGGACTATGCAGACAATGAGCAGTTCTTC. Translating gives CASSVEDYADNEQFF.

In this sample, this clonotype turned up many times. This rearrangement joins TRBV12-3 or TRBV12-4 to TRBJ2-5; 7 bases map to TRBD1. The CDR3 consists of 19 residues. Trimming at V came to 0 bases and at J to 1 base, leaving 14 bases not matched to a gene. The CDR3 protein is CASSLARKRTGALQETQYF. CDR3 coding DNA: TGTGCCAGCAGTTTAGCACGAAAGAGGACAGGCGCCCTCCAAGAGACCCAGTACTTC.

The chain uses TRBV20-1 and TRBJ2-5; 10 nucleotides agree with TRBD2. The J call may be mistaken, given a closer DNA end match to TRBJ2-7. The CDR3 has 14 amino acids. The germline V gene has CDR1 DFQATT and CDR2 SNEGSKA (reference sequence). The CDR3 sequence: CSAKTLAGAYEQYF. The DNA for the CDR3 is TGCAGTGCCAAGACCCTAGCGGGAGCCTACGAGCAGTACTTC.

This clonotype was seen more than once but under ten times. The chain employs TRBV7-2 and TRBJ1-1; 7 nucleotides match TRBD1. There are 14 residues in the CDR3. V was clipped by 3 bases and J by 0 bases; unmatched bases: 1. CDR1 and CDR2 (germline): SGHTA, FQGNSA. The CDR3 sequence is CASSFTGVNTEAFF. The CDR3 DNA reads as TGTGCCAGCAGCTTTACAGGGGTGAACACTGAAGCTTTCTTT. Full variable domain (missing parts from reference TRBV7-2 and TRBJ1-1): GAGVSQSPSNKVTEKGKDVELRCDPISGHTALYWYRQSLGQGLEFLIYFQGNSAPDKSGLPSDRFSAERTGGSVSTLTIQRTQQEDSAVYLCASSFTGVNTEAFFGQGTRLTVV.

This clonotype was seen more than once but under ten times. V and J are TRBV20-1 and TRBJ2-1, with 10 nucleotides matching TRBD2. CDR3 length: 12 residues. Germline CDR1 is DFQATT and CDR2 is SNEGSKA (reference sequence). With 7 bases clipped from V and 12 bases from J, the junction kept 9 bases outside the gene matches. CDR3 sequence: CSGGGAGGRQFF. DNA for the CDR3: TGCAGTGGGGGAGGAGCGGGAGGGCGGCAGTTCTTC.

The chain joins TRBV20-1 to TRBJ2-1; 7 bases fit TRBD2. Germline trimming cut 3 bases from V and 9 bases from J; bases unmatched to any gene: 5. The CDR3 loop spans 12 amino acids. Germline assignment: CDR1 DFQATT and CDR2 SNEGSKA (reference sequence). CDR3 sequence reads: CSASVAGSEQFF. The DNA for the CDR3 is TGCAGTGCTAGTGTAGCGGGCAGTGAGCAGTTCTTC.

J is TRBJ2-5 and V is TRBV7-2; possibly TRBD1 for D (6 bases). V dropped 3 bases and J dropped 3 bases, with 14 bases sitting between them. Germline V gives CDR1 SGHTA, CDR2 FQGNSA. This CDR3 comprises 15 residues. CDR3 DNA sequence: TGTGCCAGCAGCTTCTACAGGGACGTGAAAGAGACCCAGTACTTC. Protein product: CASSFYRDVKETQYF.

As DNA, the CDR3 is TGTGCCAGCAGTTCACTACTAGCGGGGCAAAATGAGCAGTTCTTC. As protein: CASSSLLAGQNEQFF. The genes are TRBV3-1 and TRBJ2-1, with TRBD2 matching 10 bases. This CDR3 contains 15 residues. CDR1 is LGHDT, CDR2 YNNKEL, per germline (reference sequence). With 6 bases clipped from V and 7 bases from J, the junction kept 9 bases outside the gene matches.

This clonotype has a handful of counts. The chain uses TRBV11-2 and TRBJ2-2; unclear D gene. V lost 1 base and J lost 3, with 9 bases in between. Germline CDR1 reads SGHAT; CDR2 reads FQNNGV. The CDR3 loop spans 15 amino acids. The CDR3 bases are TGTGCCAGCAGCTTAGTATTGGGATACACCGGGGAGCTGTTTTTT. It specifies CASSLVLGYTGELFF.